Given below is one TCR beta chain in context. V dropped 3 bases and J dropped 2; count of bases not matched to a gene: 7. The germline gives CDR1 MNHEY, CDR2 SMNVEV (reference sequence). CDR3 size: 16 residues. These data belong to a study of OX40 agonist ivuxolimab in advanced cancers. Background on the study: Patient treatment consisted of intravenous ivuxolimab administration every 2 weeks at 0.01 to 10 mg/kg.

Here immunoSEQ multiplex PCR was the method, and the copy in TCRdb shows in-frame clones only, minus some. Among tens of thousands of clones listed, approximately 90% were seen once. The V call is TRBV27, the J call TRBJ2-1; the match to TRBD2 covers 7 bases. The input for sequencing was CD4+ or CD8+ T cells sorted from blood, taken in a trial of the OX40 agonist ivuxolimab. This clonotype was obtained from an adult with an advanced solid tumor such as melanoma, head and neck, liver or kidney cancer. CDR3 protein: CASSLVAGEAYNEQFF. For the CDR3, the DNA is TGTGCCAGCAGTTTGGTGGCGGGAGAAGCCTACAATGAGCAGTTCTTC.